Below, one TCR beta chain is given with its context. This clonotype was recorded many times. Its antigen target is currently unknown. No base quality information exists; no much larger clone differs at one position. The TCR beta CDR3 regions were amplified from the RNA transcripts. The TCR CDR3 was subjected to a first round of RT-PCR using the HTBI primer set and the Qiagen OneStep RT-PCR kit. Libraries were constructed in a second round of multiplex PCR, after which size selection and purification were carried out. Sequencing of the libraries was done on an Illumina HiSeq2000 using paired-end 100 bp reads. For the original study's pipeline: SOAPnuke was used to process the raw data, throwing out any read that contained adapters or uncalled bases, had a mean Phred below 15, or lacked an exact constant-primer or identifier match. COPE v1.2.5 was used to merge high-quality paired reads, and clonotypes were defined as unique nucleotide sequences. MiTCR v1.1 was used to align the clonotypes against IMGT TRBV, TRBD and TRBJ reference segments. The analysis was restricted to V-J combinations with a frequency above 0.0001, which together covered 99% to 99.2% of the repertoires. The TCS score was defined as F50 (clonal expansion) divided by E x V (chaos), with BLOSUM62-based TCRdist calculated between CDR3 peptides within each V-J. Welch's t-statistics and random forest reduced approximately 520 V-J features to about 13, which were used in a naive Bayes classifier (R e1071). TCRdb handled the public reads itself, with Q25 trimming in fastp and clone calling in MiXCR, and kept productive beta chains. Each entry is one CDR3 protein sequence, shown with its most common DNA and genes. For this entry, the V and J calls and clone size follow TCRdb and not the study's own pipeline. In this sample the table shows 350,000 or so distinct CDR3 sequences, 15% to 20% of which occur a single time. The ten largest clones add up to 15% to 18% of the sample.

This sample is part of a study of T cells in Graves' hyperthyroidism and ophthalmopathy (dated by TCRdb to the late 2010s). For the study in its entirety: Peripheral blood was collected at initial diagnosis, before any treatment. To identify distinguishing TCR V-J signatures, a discovery cohort of roughly 100 patients was used, comprising fewer than 45 with Graves' ophthalmopathy and 57 with stable Graves' hyperthyroidism. Whether ophthalmopathy could be predicted prospectively was tested in an independent validation cohort made up of about 20 hyperthyroidism patients plus 17 patients who later progressed to ophthalmopathy. For training and testing, the roughly 93 patients in the discovery cohort were randomly divided in a 7:3 ratio. Thyroid tissue and blood T-cell repertoires from several Graves' hyperthyroidism patients were also compared in the study. After sampling, hyperthyroidism patients received methimazole starting at 30 mg daily, and ophthalmopathy patients received high-dose intravenous methylprednisolone. The paper describes TCR Vbeta CDR3 sequencing of 135 peripheral blood samples, made up of roughly 45 ophthalmopathy patients, over 70 hyperthyroidism patients and 17 progressor patients. What the research found in general, with its limitations: No statistical method was used to set the sample size in advance, and investigators knew the group allocation. A model built on a 13 V-J signature distinguished ophthalmopathy from stable hyperthyroidism, reaching 85% to 90% sensitivity and approximately 83% specificity in cross-validation and 80%/75% in testing. In validation, the model predicted progression to ophthalmopathy with about 71% sensitivity and 72% to 75% specificity, a median of about 6 months before onset. Blood samples also contained most of the expanded thyroid clonotypes (frequency above 0.001), which suggests that blood repertoires may reflect thyroid immune responses.

CDR1 is given as SQVTM and CDR2 as ANQGSEA, both from the germline V gene. After removal of 0 bases from V and 5 bases from J, the junction retains 9 bases not matched to a gene. There are 16 amino acids in the CDR3, from cysteine to phenylalanine inclusive. CDR3 DNA only is kept here, 48 bases in frame from base 1. Moderately to severely active disease, a Clinical Activity Score of at least 3, a NOSPECS grade of at least 4, and a duration under 3 months were present in ophthalmopathy patients. Patients with uncontrolled infections, other autoimmune diseases, pregnancy or lactation were excluded. Diagnoses were established on the basis of clinical symptoms, serum thyroxine and TRAb, thyroid ultrasound, and orbital computed tomography. PBMCs were isolated from about 10 ml of fresh peripheral blood by Ficoll-Paque density gradient centrifugation. Total RNA was extracted with Trizol reagent, and quality was checked on an Agilent 2100 Bioanalyzer.

This sequence was found in a woman in her forties with Graves' ophthalmopathy. The chain is encoded by TRBV29-1 joined to TRBJ2-5; 10 bases in the junction line up with TRBD2. The sequencing sample was made of blood. The DNA sequence is given as TGCAGCGTTGAAGAATCAGGACTAGCGGAGGGGGAGACCCAGTACTTC. Its translation is CSVEESGLAEGETQYF.